This T cell receptor (beta chain) came from a study of T-cell memory formation after mild COVID-19. On the study more broadly: There were largely donor-specific TCR clusters. Overall study findings and caveats: Clones that contracted from day 15 to 85 were balanced CD4/CD8, while later expanders leaned CD4+. Cross-reactive memory appears to have joined, as suggested by some responding clones showing up in pre-infection memory.

The germline CDR1 and CDR2 sequences are DFQATT and SNEGSKA (reference sequence). V was trimmed by 4 bases and J by 4 bases, leaving 10 bases between them. The CDR3 totals 13 residues. This clonotype was observed a few times. Antigen: not known. 5'RACE with constant-segment primers yielded barcoded, UMI-tagged TCR alpha and TCR beta cDNA libraries. Using its own MiXCR run on the 5' RACE reads, TCRdb lists one record per CDR3 protein. The top ten clones hold about a fifth of a sample with approximately 400,000 distinct CDR3 sequences, roughly 18% of them seen once. The rearrangement joins TRBV20-1 to TRBJ2-2, with TRBD1 as a possible D gene (6 bases). The receptor was derived from a man in his late teens or twenties who had mild COVID-19 (a few samples of this study predate the infection). Cell type and time point are not known. Source material: PBMCs or a T cell subset sorted from them (not recorded which). Written as DNA, the CDR3 is TGCAGTGCTACAGACAGGTCCACCGGGGAGCTGTTTTTT. This gives the protein CSATDRSTGELFF.